Each of the 7 T cell receptor beta chains below was sequenced from the same sample in a study of a mutant IDH1 vaccine in newly diagnosed glioma. Time point reported: week 35, safety follow-up. Topical imiquimod was applied with each vaccine dose, which held 300 ug of mutant IDH1 20-mer peptide. The antigens for these receptors are not known. Generated by immunoSEQ multiplex PCR, the TCRdb table keeps only in-frame clones and is missing some. The sample lists about 56,000 clones, approximately 87% occurring once. Specimen: PBMCs, collected from a glioma patient whose treatment included an IDH1 peptide vaccine. These receptors were taken from a man in his forties with glioma.

The chain recombines TRBV7-2 with TRBJ2-7; 9 positions match TRBD2. The CDR3 consists of 16 residues. Germline V gene sequence: CDR1 SGHTA, CDR2 FQGNSA. J lost 5 bases, V lost 3 bases, and 11 bases had no gene match. CDR3 coding DNA: TGTGCCAGCAGCTTTCAGGGGAGACTAGCGGTGGACGAGCAGTACTTC. Translation gives CASSFQGRLAVDEQYF.

This chain joins TRBV5-1 and TRBJ2-1; unclear D gene. Germline V lookup: CDR1 SGHRS, CDR2 YFSETQ. V lost 1 base, J lost 6 bases, and 11 bases lay in between. There are 14 residues in the CDR3. Written as DNA, the CDR3 is TGCGCCAGCAGCTTGATAGGGCTCCCCAATGAGCAGTTCTTC. Protein product: CASSLIGLPNEQFF.

The CDR3 bases are TGTGCCAGCAGTGACTCAGGCAGGGCCAACGAAAAACTGTTTTTT. Protein sequence: CASSDSGRANEKLFF. The chain employs TRBV6-4 and TRBJ1-4; tentatively, D is TRBD1 (5 bases). Between the trimmed V and J ends, which lost 0 bases and 8 bases, there was a span of 13 bases. Looked up from germline, CDR1 is MRHNA and CDR2 is SNTAGT. CDR3 size: 15 residues.

The chain employs TRBV6-6 and TRBJ1-1; 7 bases align to TRBD1. This CDR3 region has 15 residues. J gave up 12 bases and V 6 bases, and 19 bases lay outside the gene matches. Per the germline V gene, CDR1 is MNHNY and CDR2 is SVGAGI (reference sequence). In DNA, the CDR3 is TGTGCCAGCAGCAAACGTACCGGCAGCGGGACAGAGTCTTTCTTT. It encodes CASSKRTGSGTESFF.

The chain joins TRBV5-1 to TRBJ2-1; TRBD2 agrees at 7 bases. Germline trimming cut 7 bases from V and 0 bases from J; bases unmatched to any gene: 4. The CDR3 is 14 residues long. Germline V CDR1 and CDR2: SGHRS, YFSETQ. The CDR3: CASFRGSSYNEQFF. DNA for the CDR3: TGCGCCAGCTTTCGCGGGAGCTCCTACAATGAGCAGTTCTTC.

CDR3 loop: CASITPGGNTQYF. CDR3 DNA: TGTGCCAGCATAACACCAGGGGGAAATACGCAGTATTTT. The V and J genes are TRBV7-9 and TRBJ2-3; the match to TRBD1 covers 7 bases. Germline V gene lookup returns CDR1 SEHNR and CDR2 FQNEAQ (reference sequence). V trimming: 7 bases; J trimming: 7 bases; junction bases outside the gene matches: 8. The CDR3 loop spans 13 amino acids.

V gene TRBV11-2 combines with J gene TRBJ1-1; D ambiguous. The V gene's germline CDR1 is SGHAT and CDR2 FQNNGV. With 4 bases removed from V and 7 bases from J, the gap between germline ends came to 10 bases. The CDR3 consists of 12 residues. CDR3: CASSSTRSEAFF. The CDR3 DNA follows: TGTGCCAGCAGCTCGACCCGGAGTGAAGCTTTCTTT.